This TCR beta chain was recovered during a study of blood T cell repertoires in COVID-19. Study as a whole: Acute and convalescent COVID-19 specimens originated in the United States, Italy and Spain. T cells, B-cell-depleted T cells, or PBMCs provided the cDNA or gDNA that served as material.

Sequenced by immunoSEQ multiplex PCR; TCRdb stores in-frame clones only, minus some. The top ten clones hold roughly a tenth of a sample with roughly 200,000 clones, 80% to 90% of them seen once. The V gene's germline CDR1 is SGHTA and CDR2 FQGNSA. This CDR3 has 15 amino acids. V was pared by 5 bases and J by 7 bases, with 7 bases of the junction left unmatched. The sample was peripheral blood. The chain combines TRBV7-2 with TRBJ2-1, with TRBD2 identical over 11 bases. The sequence was collected from an elderly woman with COVID-19, enrolled during active disease. The CDR3 DNA reads TGTGCCAGCAGCCCTAGCGGGGGGCCGTCAAATGAGCAGTTCTTC. Translation: CASSPSGGPSNEQFF.